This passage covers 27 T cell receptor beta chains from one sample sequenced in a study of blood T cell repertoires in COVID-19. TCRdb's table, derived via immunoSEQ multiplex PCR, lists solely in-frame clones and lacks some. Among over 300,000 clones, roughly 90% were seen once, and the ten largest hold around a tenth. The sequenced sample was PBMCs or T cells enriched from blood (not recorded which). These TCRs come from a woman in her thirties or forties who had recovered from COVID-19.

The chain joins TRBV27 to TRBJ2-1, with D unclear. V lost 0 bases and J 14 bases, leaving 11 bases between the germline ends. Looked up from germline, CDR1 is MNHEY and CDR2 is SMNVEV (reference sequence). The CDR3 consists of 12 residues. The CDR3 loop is CASSLSGPPEFF. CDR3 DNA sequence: TGTGCCAGCAGTTTATCGGGCCCCCCGGAGTTCTTC.

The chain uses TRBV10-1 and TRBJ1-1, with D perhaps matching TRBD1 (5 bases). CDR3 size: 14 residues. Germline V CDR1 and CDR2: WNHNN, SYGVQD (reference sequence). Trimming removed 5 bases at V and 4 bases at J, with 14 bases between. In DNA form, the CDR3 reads TGCGCCAGCAGTCCGCAGGGAAAAGGCACTGAAGCTTTCTTT. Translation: CASSPQGKGTEAFF.

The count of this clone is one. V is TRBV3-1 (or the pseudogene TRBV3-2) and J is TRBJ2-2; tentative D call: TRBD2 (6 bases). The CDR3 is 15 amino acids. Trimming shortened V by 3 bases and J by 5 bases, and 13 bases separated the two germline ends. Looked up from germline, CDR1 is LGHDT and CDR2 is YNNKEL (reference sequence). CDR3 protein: CASSHVVGGTGELFF. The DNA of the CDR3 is TGTGCCAGCAGCCACGTAGTGGGGGGTACCGGGGAGCTGTTTTTT.

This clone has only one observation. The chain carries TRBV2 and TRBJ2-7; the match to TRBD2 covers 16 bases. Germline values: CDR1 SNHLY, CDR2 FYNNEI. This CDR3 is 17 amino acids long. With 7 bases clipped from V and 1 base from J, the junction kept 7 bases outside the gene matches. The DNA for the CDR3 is TGTGCCAGCACCTCGGGACTAGCGGGGGGGCAATCCTACGAGCAGTACTTC. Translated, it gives CASTSGLAGGQSYEQYF.

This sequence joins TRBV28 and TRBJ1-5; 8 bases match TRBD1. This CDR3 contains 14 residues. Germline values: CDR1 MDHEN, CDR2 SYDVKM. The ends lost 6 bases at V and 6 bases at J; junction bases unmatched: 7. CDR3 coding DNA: TGTGCCAGCAGAAGCCCAGGGGGCAGTCAGCCCCAGCATTTT. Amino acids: CASRSPGGSQPQHF.

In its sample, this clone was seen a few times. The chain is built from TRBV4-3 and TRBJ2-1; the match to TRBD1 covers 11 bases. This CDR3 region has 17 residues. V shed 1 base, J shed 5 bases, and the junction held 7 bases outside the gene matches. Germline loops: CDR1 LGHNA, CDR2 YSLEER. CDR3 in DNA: TGCGCCAGCAGCCAAGTAGGGGACAGGGGGACGCACAATGAGCAGTTCTTC. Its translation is CASSQVGDRGTHNEQFF.

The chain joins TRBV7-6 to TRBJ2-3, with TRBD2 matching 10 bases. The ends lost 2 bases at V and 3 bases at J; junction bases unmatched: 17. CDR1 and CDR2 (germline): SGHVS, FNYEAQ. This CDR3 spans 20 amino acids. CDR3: CASSLYPSGSFGVITDTQYF. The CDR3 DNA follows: TGTGCCAGCAGCTTATACCCTAGCGGGAGCTTCGGGGTAATTACAGATACGCAGTATTTT. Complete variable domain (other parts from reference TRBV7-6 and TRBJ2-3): GAGVSQSPRYKVTKRGQDVALRCDPISGHVSLYWYRQALGQGPEFLTYFNYEAQQDKSGLPNDRFSAERPEGSISTLTIQRTEQRDSAMYRCASSLYPSGSFGVITDTQYFGPGTRLTVL.

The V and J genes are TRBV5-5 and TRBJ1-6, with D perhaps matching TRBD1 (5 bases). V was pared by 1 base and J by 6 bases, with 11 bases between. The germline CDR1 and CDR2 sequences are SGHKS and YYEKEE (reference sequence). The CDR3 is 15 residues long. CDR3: CASSLLTAPNSPLHF. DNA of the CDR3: TGTGCCAGCAGCTTGTTGACAGCCCCTAATTCACCCCTCCACTTT.

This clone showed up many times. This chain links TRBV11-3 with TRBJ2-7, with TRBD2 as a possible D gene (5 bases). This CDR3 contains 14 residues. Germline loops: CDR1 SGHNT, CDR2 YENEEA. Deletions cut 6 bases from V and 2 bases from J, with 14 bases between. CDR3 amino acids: CASSSSISPYEQYF. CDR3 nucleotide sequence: TGTGCCAGCAGTTCTAGCATTTCTCCCTACGAGCAGTACTTC.

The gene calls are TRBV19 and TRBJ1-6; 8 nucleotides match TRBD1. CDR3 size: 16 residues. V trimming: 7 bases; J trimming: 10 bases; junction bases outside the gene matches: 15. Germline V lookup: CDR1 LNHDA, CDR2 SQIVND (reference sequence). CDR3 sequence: CASTPGGARGQSPLHF. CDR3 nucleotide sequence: TGTGCCAGTACCCCTGGCGGCGCCAGGGGGCAATCACCCCTCCACTTT.

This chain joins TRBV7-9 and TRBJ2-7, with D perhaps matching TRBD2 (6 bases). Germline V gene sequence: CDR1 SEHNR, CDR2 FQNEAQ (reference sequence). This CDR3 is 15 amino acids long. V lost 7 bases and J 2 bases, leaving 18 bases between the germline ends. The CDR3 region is CASKLSGEGAYEQYF. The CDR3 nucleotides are TGTGCCAGCAAGCTTAGCGGCGAAGGGGCCTACGAGCAGTACTTC.

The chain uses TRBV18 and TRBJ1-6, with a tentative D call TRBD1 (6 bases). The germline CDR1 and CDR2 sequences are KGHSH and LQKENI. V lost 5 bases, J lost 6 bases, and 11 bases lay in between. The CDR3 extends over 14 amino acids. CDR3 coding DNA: TGTGCCAGCTCAGAACCCAGGGGTAATTCACCCCTCCACTTT. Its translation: CASSEPRGNSPLHF.

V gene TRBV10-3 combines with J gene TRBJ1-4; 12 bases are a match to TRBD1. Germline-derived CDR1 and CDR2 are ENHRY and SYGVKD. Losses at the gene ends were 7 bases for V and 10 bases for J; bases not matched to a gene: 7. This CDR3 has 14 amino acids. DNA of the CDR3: TGTGCCATCACCCCGGGACAGGGGGCAGGAAAACTGTTTTTT. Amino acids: CAITPGQGAGKLFF.

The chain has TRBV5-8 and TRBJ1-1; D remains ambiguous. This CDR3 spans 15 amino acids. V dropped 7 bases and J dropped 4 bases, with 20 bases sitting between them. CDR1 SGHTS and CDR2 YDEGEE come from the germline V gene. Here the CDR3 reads CASPSDPGSSTEAFF. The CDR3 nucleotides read TGTGCCAGCCCTTCAGACCCGGGGAGTAGCACTGAAGCTTTCTTT.

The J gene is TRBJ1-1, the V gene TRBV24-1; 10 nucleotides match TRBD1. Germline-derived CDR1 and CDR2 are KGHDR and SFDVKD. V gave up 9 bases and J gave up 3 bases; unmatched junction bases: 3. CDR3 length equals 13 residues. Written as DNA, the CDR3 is TGTGCCACCCGGGGACAGGGGTACACTGAAGCTTTCTTT. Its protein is CATRGQGYTEAFF.

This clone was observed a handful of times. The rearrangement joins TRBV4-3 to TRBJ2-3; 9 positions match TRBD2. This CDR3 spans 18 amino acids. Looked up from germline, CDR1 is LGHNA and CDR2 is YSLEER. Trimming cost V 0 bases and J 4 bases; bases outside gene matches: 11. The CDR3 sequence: CASSQEEGTSFLSDTQYF. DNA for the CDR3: TGCGCCAGCAGCCAAGAGGAGGGGACTAGCTTTTTGTCAGATACGCAGTATTTT.

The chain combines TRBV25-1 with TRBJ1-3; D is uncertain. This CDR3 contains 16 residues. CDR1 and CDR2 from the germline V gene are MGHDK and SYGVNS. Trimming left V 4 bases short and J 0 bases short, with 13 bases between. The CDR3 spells CASSAPSPSSGNTIYF. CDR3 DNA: TGTGCCAGCAGTGCCCCGTCTCCGAGCTCTGGAAACACCATATATTTT.

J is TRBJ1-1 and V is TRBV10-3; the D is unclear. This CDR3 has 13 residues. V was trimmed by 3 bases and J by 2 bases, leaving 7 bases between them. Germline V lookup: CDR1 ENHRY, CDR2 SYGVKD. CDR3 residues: CAISDSGNTEAFF. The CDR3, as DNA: TGTGCCATCAGTGACAGTGGTAACACTGAAGCTTTCTTT.

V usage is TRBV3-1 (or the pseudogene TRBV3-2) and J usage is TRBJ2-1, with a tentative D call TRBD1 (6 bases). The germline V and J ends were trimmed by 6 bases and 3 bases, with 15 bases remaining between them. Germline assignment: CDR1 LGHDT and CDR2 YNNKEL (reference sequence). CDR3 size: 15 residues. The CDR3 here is CASSFGTLFYNEQFF. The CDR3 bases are TGTGCCAGCAGTTTCGGGACACTTTTCTACAATGAGCAGTTCTTC.

CDR3 in DNA: TGCGCCAGCAGCTTGGATGGACAGGGTAACACCGGGGAGCTGTTTTTT. It translates to CASSLDGQGNTGELFF. The rearrangement uses TRBV5-1 and TRBJ2-2, with TRBD1 identical over 8 bases. Germline lookup yields CDR1 SGHRS and CDR2 YFSETQ. V trimming: 0 bases; J trimming: 2 bases; junction bases outside the gene matches: 3. This CDR3 has 16 amino acids. Combining the CDR3 with reference TRBV5-1 and TRBJ2-2 gives the whole variable domain KAGVTQTPRYLIKTRGQQVTLSCSPISGHRSVSWYQQTPGQGLQFLFEYFSETQRNKGNFPGRFSGRQFSNSRSEMNVSTLELGDSALYLCASSLDGQGNTGELFFGEGSRLTVL.

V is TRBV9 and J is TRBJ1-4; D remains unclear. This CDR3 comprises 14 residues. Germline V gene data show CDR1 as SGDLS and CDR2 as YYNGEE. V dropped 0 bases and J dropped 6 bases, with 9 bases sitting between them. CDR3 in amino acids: CASSVGPEDEKLFF. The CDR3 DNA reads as TGTGCCAGCAGCGTAGGGCCCGAGGATGAAAAACTGTTTTTT.

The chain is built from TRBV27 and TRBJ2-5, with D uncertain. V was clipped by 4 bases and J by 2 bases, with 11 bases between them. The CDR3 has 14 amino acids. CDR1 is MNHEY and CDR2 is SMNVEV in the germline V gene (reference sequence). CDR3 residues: CASSSPNGQETQYF. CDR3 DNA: TGTGCCAGCAGTTCCCCAAACGGGCAAGAGACCCAGTACTTC.

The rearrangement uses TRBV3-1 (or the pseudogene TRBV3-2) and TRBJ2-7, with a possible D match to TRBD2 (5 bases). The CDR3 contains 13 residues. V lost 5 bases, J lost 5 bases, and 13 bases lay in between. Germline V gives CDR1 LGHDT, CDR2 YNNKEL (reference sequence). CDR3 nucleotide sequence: TGTGCCAGCAGCGCAGTGGAGGTCGACGAGCAGTACTTC. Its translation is CASSAVEVDEQYF.

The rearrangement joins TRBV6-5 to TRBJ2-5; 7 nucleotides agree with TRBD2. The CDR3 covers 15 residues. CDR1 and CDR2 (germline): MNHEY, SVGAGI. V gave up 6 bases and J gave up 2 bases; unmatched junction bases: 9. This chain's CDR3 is CASRLSGTGQETQYF. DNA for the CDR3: TGTGCCAGCAGACTCAGCGGGACGGGTCAAGAGACCCAGTACTTC.

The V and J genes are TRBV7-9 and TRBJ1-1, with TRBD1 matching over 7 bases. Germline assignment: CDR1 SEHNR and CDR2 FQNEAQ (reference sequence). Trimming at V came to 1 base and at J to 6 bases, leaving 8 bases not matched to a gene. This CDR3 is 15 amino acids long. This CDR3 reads CASSLVAGGSPEAFF. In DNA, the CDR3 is TGTGCCAGCAGCTTAGTGGCAGGGGGGAGCCCTGAAGCTTTCTTT.

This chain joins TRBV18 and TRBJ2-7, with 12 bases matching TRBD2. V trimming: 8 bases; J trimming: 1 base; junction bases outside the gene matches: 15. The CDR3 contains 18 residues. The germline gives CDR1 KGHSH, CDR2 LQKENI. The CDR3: CASAPAISSGRVSYEQYF. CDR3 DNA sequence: TGTGCCAGCGCGCCGGCCATTTCTAGCGGGAGGGTTTCCTACGAGCAGTACTTC.

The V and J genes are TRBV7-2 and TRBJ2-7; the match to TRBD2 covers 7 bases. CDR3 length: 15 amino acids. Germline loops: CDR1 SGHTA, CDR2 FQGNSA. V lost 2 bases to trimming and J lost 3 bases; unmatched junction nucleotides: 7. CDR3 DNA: TGTGCCAGCAGCTTAAGGAGCGGGGATCTCTACGAGCAGTACTTC. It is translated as CASSLRSGDLYEQYF.